This TCR beta chain is drawn from a study of T-cell reconstitution after alpha-beta-depleted transplantation in children. A TCRbeta library incorporating unique molecular identifiers was prepared. TCRdb re-called the PCR reads with MiXCR, one entry per CDR3 protein. The data contain hundreds of thousands of distinct CDR3 sequences, less than 15% of them singletons. Points on this clonotype: Its antigen is still unknown.

General observations from the study: It was reported that alpha-beta T cells came from several hundred expanded graft clones (about two months after transplant).

The length of the CDR3 is 17 residues. Per the germline V gene, CDR1 is SGHRS and CDR2 is YFSETQ. The junction had 18 bases not matched to a gene; V was cut back by 4 bases and J by 5 bases. This clonotype was sampled from a girl between 2 and 10 years old with congenital amegakaryocytic thrombocytopenia, due to receive a stem cell transplant. Specimen: PBMCs, collected before TCRalphabeta/CD19-depleted stem cell transplant. This sequence joins TRBV5-1 and TRBJ2-7; 7 bases are a match to TRBD1. CDR3 sequence (DNA): TGCGCCAGCAGCCCCCGGGGTACAGGGGTGGCATTCGACGAGCAGTACTTC. Translated: CASSPRGTGVAFDEQYF.